This TCR beta chain was captured in a study of vaccination effects on CD4 cells after COVID-19. Method: immunoSEQ multiplex PCR; TCRdb's copy keeps in-frame clones and lacks some. The sample gives about 45,000 clones, about three quarters of which show up once; around 30% is in the top ten. As regards this clone: The antigen is unknown.

Using viral peptide pools, the ViraFEST assay grew out antigen-specific CD4+ T cells prior to sequencing. CD4+ T cells were isolated after around 10 days of culture. The person had a PCR-confirmed SARS-CoV-2 infection during March to December 2020. Wells containing a few million PBMC each were cultured with 9 to 10 IU/ml IL-2 and approximately 9.6 ug/ml peptides. General observations from the study: Vaccine- and infection-induced clones showed marked clonal contraction late following vaccination. Early timepoints after infection were absent, and convalescent patients were few in the study.

Trimming took 9 bases from V and 1 from J; bases not matched to a gene: 10. CDR1 LNHDA and CDR2 SQIVND come from the germline V gene (reference sequence). This CDR3 has 17 residues. Sequenced material: CD4+ T cells from PBMCs cultured with a peptide pool, taken before COVID-19 vaccination. This rearrangement joins TRBV19 to TRBJ2-2; 11 nucleotides match TRBD2. The origin of this receptor is a human donor who had a prior SARS-CoV-2 infection. The CDR3 bases are TGTGCCAGCCGGAGACTAGCGGGAAGGAGGAACACCGGGGAGCTGTTTTTT. Translating it yields CASRRLAGRRNTGELFF.